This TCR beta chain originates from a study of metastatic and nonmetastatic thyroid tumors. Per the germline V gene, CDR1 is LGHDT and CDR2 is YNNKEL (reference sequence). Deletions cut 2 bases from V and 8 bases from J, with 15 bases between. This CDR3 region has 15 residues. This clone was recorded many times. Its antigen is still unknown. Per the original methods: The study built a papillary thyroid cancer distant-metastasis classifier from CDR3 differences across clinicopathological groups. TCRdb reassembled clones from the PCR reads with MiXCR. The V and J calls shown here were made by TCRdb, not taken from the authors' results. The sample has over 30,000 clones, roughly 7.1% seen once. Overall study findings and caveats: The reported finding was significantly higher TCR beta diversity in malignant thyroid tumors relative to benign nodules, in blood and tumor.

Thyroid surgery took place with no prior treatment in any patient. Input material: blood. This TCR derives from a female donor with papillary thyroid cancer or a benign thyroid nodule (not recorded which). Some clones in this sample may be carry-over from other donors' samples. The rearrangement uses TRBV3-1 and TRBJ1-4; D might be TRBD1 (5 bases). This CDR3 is CASSQTGYVGEKLFF. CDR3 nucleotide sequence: TGTGCCAGCAGCCAAACAGGATATGTAGGAGAAAAACTGTTTTTT.